The source of this T cell receptor beta chain is a study of T-cell memory formation after mild COVID-19. Details on this clonotype: Antigen unknown.

Study outcomes and limitations: Later expanders leaned CD4+, whereas clones that contracted between day 15 and 85 were balanced CD4/CD8. Mainly CM and EM harbored the contracting CD4+ clones; mainly EMRA harbored the CD8+ ones.

TCRdb re-analysed the 5' RACE reads in MiXCR, keeping a single row per CDR3 protein. The repertoire includes 180,000 or so distinct CDR3 sequences, 11% of them detected once, and 3.8% sits in the top ten. Per germline, CDR1 DFQATT and CDR2 SNEGSKA (reference sequence). V lost 6 bases and J lost 7; bases outside the gene matches: 12. This CDR3 is 14 amino acids long. What was sequenced was PBMCs or a T cell subset sorted from them (not recorded which). The receptor's source is a man between 18 and 29 years old who had mild COVID-19 (a few samples of this study predate the infection). Cell type and time point are not known. This sequence joins TRBV20-1 and TRBJ2-5, with TRBD2 identical over 9 bases. The CDR3 coding sequence is TGCAGTGCCAGCACCGGGACTAGCCTAGGGACCCAGTACTTC. This sequence encodes CSASTGTSLGTQYF.